This paragraph reports one T cell receptor beta chain. The antigen remains unidentified. One junction end does not reproduce the germline sequence, and a read error may be involved. Germline CDR1 and CDR2: MNHEY and SVGEGT. The length of the CDR3 is 15 residues. This record belongs to a study of tumor and adjacent non-tumor tissue in lung cancer. The library came from three nested PCR rounds adapted from ARM-PCR protocols. In TCRdb, the multiplex PCR reads were re-called with MiXCR into one record per CDR3 protein. The sample includes about 75,000 distinct CDR3 sequences, nearly 70% of them seen just once. No cell sorting was done before RNA was extracted from the tissue. Distant lung tissue was collected more than 3 cm away from the tumor edge. Study-wide results and limits: Significantly higher TCR diversity was found in tumor than normal lung.

The chain couples TRBV6-2 or TRBV6-3 to TRBJ1-1, with TRBD1 identical over 8 bases. The sample consisted of distant non-tumor lung tissue. The clonotype was recovered from a woman in her 50s with non-small cell lung cancer. The CDR3: CASSGDRGGYTETFF. As DNA, the CDR3 is TGTGCCAGCAGCGGTGACAGGGGTGGGTACACTGAAACTTTCTTT.